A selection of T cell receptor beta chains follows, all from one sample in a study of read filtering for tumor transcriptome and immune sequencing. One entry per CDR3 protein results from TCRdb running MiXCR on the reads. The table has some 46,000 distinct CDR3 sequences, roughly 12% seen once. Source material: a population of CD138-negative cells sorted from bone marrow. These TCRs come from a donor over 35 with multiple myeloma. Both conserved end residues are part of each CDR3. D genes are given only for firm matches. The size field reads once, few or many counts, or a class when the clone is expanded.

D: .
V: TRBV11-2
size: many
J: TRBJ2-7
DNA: TGTGCCAGCAGCTTGATCCCGGACAGAGTCTACGAGCAGTACTTC
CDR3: CASSLIPDRVYEQYF

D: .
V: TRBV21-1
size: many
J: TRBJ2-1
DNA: TGTGCCAGCAGCAAAAATGGGCTAGCGGGCCCAGGGTACAATGAGCAGTTCTTC
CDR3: CASSKNGLAGPGYNEQFF

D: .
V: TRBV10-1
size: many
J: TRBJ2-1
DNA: TGCGCCAGCAGTGACCCCAGGGAGAATGAGCAGTTCTTC
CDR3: CASSDPRENEQFF

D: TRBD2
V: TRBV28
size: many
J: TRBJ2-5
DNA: TGTGCCAGCAGTTTTTACCTCACGGCTAGCGGCCTACCGGAGACCCAGTACTTC
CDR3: CASSFYLTASGLPETQYF

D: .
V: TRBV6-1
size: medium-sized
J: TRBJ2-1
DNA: TGTGCCAGCAGCTCCGGGGCAGACAAAAACAATGAGCAGTTCTTC
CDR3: CASSSGADKNNEQFF

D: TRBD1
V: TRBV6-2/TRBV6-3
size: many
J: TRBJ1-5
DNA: TGTGCCAGCAGGTACCAGGGGGTTTCGAGCAATCAGCCCCAGCATTTT
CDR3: CASRYQGVSSNQPQHF

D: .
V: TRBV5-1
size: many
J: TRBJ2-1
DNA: TGCGCCAGCAGCTTGAGCGCGTTAGCGGAGTACAATGAGCAGTTCTTC
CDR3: CASSLSALAEYNEQFF

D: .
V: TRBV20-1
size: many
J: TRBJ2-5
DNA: TGCAGTGCTACTTCTGACAGGAACCAAGAGACCCAGTACTTC
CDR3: CSATSDRNQETQYF

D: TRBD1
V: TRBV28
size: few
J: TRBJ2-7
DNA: TGTGCCAGCAGTGGGGACAGCTCCTACGAGCAGTACTTC
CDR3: CASSGDSSYEQYF

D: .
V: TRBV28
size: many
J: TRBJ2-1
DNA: TGTGCCAGCAGTTTAATCGGCTCACTGATGGGGAACAATGAGCAGTTCTTC
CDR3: CASSLIGSLMGNNEQFF

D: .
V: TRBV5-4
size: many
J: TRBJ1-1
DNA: TGTGCCAGCAGCTCCCCGGACGGAAACACTGAAGCTTTCTTT
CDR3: CASSSPDGNTEAFF

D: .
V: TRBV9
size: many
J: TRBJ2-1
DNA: TGTGCCAGCAGCCCCTTTTTGGGGAAAGTTGCCAATGAGCAGTTCTTC
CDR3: CASSPFLGKVANEQFF

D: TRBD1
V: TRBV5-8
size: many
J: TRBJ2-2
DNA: TGTGCCAGCAGTTCTTACAGGGGCCCCGCGAACACCGGGGAGCTGTTTTTT
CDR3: CASSSYRGPANTGELFF

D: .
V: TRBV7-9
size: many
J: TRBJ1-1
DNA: TGTGCCAGCAGCCCCGGGGGCCACACTGAAGCTTTCTTT
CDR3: CASSPGGHTEAFF

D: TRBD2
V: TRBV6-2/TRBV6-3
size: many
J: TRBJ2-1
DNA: TGTGCCAGCATGAGGGCGGGAGGGGACAATGAGCAGTTCTTC
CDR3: CASMRAGGDNEQFF

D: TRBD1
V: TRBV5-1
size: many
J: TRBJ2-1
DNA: TGCGCCAGCAGCCTGGACAGGGCGGATGAGCAGTTCTTC
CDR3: CASSLDRADEQFF

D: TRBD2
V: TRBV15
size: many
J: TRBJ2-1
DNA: TGTGCCACCAGCGGACGGACTAGCGGGATAGACAATGAGCAGTTCTTC
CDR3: CATSGRTSGIDNEQFF

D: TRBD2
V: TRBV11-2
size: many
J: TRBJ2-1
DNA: TGTGCCAGCAGCTTAGCGTCCCTAGCGGGAGTAGGTGAGCAGTTCTTC
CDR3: CASSLASLAGVGEQFF